This entry concerns a single T cell receptor beta chain. CDR1 is KGHDR, CDR2 SFDVKD, per germline. This CDR3 has 18 amino acids. Trimming cost V 0 bases and J 0 bases, with 15 bases left between them. This sample is part of a study of control samples from healthy donors and cancer patients. Here immunoSEQ multiplex PCR was the method, and the copy in TCRdb shows in-frame clones only, minus some. The data contain approximately 89,000 clones, approximately 89% of them singletons. The chain carries TRBV24-1 and TRBJ2-3, with D possibly being TRBD1 (5 bases). Sequenced material: blood. The source is a man aged 30 to 39 in good health. DNA for the CDR3: TGTGCCACCAGTGATTTGGGCCTCGAAGGGGTAAGCACAGATACGCAGTATTTT. This gives the protein CATSDLGLEGVSTDTQYF.